This T cell receptor (beta chain) originates from a study of human T cells and chemical hapten exposure. For the study at large: The patient population, which was mostly female, had alopecia areata, totalis or universalis. Small discrepancies in pooled library volume mainly accounted for the varying TCR yields per sample. Study-wide points: Sensitization with DPC brought no change to TCRs above 1 in 1000 in frequency.

TCRdb redid the calling of the RACE reads with MiXCR, one entry per CDR3 protein. The table shows about 85,000 distinct CDR3 sequences, with 6.5% to 10% occurring only once. As to time point: pre-sensitization, week 0. As to treatment: therapeutic diphenylcyclopropenone sensitization with weekly scalp DPC. The ends were cut back, 6 bases at V and 6 bases at J, with 10 bases in the middle. Germline V CDR1 and CDR2: MNHEY, SVGAGI. The CDR3 runs 12 residues. Regarding this clonotype: Its target is not known.

The origin of this receptor is a man aged 35 to 55 with alopecia areata. Some clones in this sample may be carry-over from other donors' samples. Material: whole blood, obtained in connection with sensitization to the hapten diphenylcyclopropenone (DPC). V gene TRBV6-5 combines with J gene TRBJ2-3, with a weak D call TRBD2 (5 bases). The CDR3 region is CASSQRGDTQYF. The CDR3 region has the DNA TGTGCCAGCAGCCAACGAGGGGATACGCAGTATTTT.